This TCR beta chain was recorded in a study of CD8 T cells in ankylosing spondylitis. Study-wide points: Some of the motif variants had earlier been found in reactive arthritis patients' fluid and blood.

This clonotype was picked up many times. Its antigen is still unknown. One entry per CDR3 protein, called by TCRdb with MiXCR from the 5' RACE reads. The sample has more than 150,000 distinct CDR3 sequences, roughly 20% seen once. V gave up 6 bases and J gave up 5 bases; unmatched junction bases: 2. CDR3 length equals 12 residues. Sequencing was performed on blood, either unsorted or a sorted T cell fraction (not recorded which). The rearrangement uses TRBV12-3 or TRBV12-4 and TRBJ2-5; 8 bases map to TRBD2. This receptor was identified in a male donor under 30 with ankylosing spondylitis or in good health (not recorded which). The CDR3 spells CASRSGGETQYF. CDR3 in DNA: TGTGCCAGCAGGTCGGGGGGGGAGACCCAGTACTTC.